This passage covers 15 T cell receptor beta chains from one sample sequenced in a study of blood T cell repertoires in COVID-19. Some clones are missing from TCRdb's copy, which holds only in-frame ones; the method was immunoSEQ multiplex PCR. The sample lists 380,000 or so clones, more than 70% occurring once. Specimen: PBMCs or T cells enriched from blood (not recorded which). The receptors stem from a man under 40 who had recovered from COVID-19.

The gene calls are TRBV18 and TRBJ2-7, with unresolved D. Trimming removed 5 bases at V and 5 bases at J, with 13 bases between. Looked up from germline, CDR1 is KGHSH and CDR2 is LQKENI. This CDR3 region has 13 residues. The chain's CDR3 is CASSSQAWDEQYF. The CDR3 DNA is TGTGCCAGCTCAAGTCAGGCCTGGGACGAGCAGTACTTC. Full variable domain (remainder filled in from reference TRBV18 and TRBJ2-7): NAGVMQNPRHLVRRRGQEARLRCSPMKGHSHVYWYRQLPEEGLKFMVYLQKENIIDESGMPKERFSAEFPKEGPSILRIQQVVRGDSAAYFCASSSQAWDEQYFGPGTRLTVT.

This clone has a single count. The chain is built from TRBV14 and TRBJ2-5; 7 bases fit TRBD1. V lost 4 bases and J lost 7; bases outside the gene matches: 6. The CDR3 is 13 amino acids. Germline V CDR1 and CDR2: SGHDN, FVKESK. CDR3 bases: TGTGCCAGCAGCCTTACAGGGGTGGCGACCCAGTACTTC. Translation: CASSLTGVATQYF.

The chain uses TRBV19 and TRBJ1-3, with 7 bases that match TRBD1. After removal of 5 bases from V and 1 base from J, the junction contained 8 bases not matched to a gene. The CDR3 contains 16 residues. The V gene's germline CDR1 is LNHDA and CDR2 SQIVND (reference sequence). The CDR3 DNA reads as TGTGCCAGTAGTGCGACAGGGCGTAATTCTGGAAACACCATATATTTT. Translation gives CASSATGRNSGNTIYF. Looking up the rest from reference TRBV19 and TRBJ1-3 gives the full variable domain: DGGITQSPKYLFRKEGQNVTLSCEQNLNHDAMYWYRQDPGQGLRLIYYSQIVNDFQKGDIAEGYSVSREKKESFPLTVTSAQKNPTAFYLCASSATGRNSGNTIYFGEGSWLTVV.

The count of this clone is one. The chain couples TRBV6-1 to TRBJ1-5; D might be TRBD1 (5 bases). The V and J ends lost 2 bases and 3 bases respectively, with 8 bases between them. Germline CDR1 is MNHNS and CDR2 is SASEGT. The CDR3 has 14 residues. The DNA of the CDR3 is TGTGCCAGCAGTGAACTAGGGGACAATCAGCCCCAGCATTTT. Translating gives CASSELGDNQPQHF.

V gene TRBV19 combines with J gene TRBJ2-2, with TRBD2 as a possible D gene (6 bases). This CDR3 contains 13 residues. V was shortened by 6 bases and J by 5 bases, with 10 bases between the two germline ends. Germline values: CDR1 LNHDA, CDR2 SQIVND (reference sequence). Here the CDR3 reads CASRAGGTGELFF. Here the CDR3 DNA reads TGTGCCAGTAGGGCAGGAGGGACCGGGGAGCTGTTTTTT.

The V gene is TRBV9, the J gene TRBJ2-5, with no clear D. Germline lookup yields CDR1 SGDLS and CDR2 YYNGEE. The CDR3 has 16 residues. V lost 1 base and J 5 bases, leaving 18 bases between the germline ends. The CDR3 DNA follows: TGTGCCAGCAGCGTAAGGCCAGGCATGAATCGGGAGACCCAGTACTTC. Translating it yields CASSVRPGMNRETQYF.

DNA for the CDR3: TGCGCCAGCAGCGACGGGACATGGGACTATGGCTACACCTTC. This encodes CASSDGTWDYGYTF. The V call is TRBV5-1, the J call TRBJ1-2; possible D gene TRBD1, 6 bases. Germline CDR1 and CDR2: SGHRS and YFSETQ. V dropped 4 bases and J dropped 3 bases, with 13 bases sitting between them. CDR3 size: 14 residues. Variable domain in full (rest from reference TRBV5-1 and TRBJ1-2): KAGVTQTPRYLIKTRGQQVTLSCSPISGHRSVSWYQQTPGQGLQFLFEYFSETQRNKGNFPGRFSGRQFSNSRSEMNVSTLELGDSALYLCASSDGTWDYGYTFGSGTRLTVV.

The chain combines TRBV30 with TRBJ2-5; D is perhaps TRBD2 (5 bases). Trimming shortened V by 0 bases and J by 1 base, and 12 bases separated the two germline ends. Germline-derived CDR1 and CDR2 are GTSNPN and SVGIG (reference sequence). The CDR3 consists of 15 residues. CDR3 nucleotide sequence: TGTGCCTGGAGTGTAGGATCGGGGAGCCAAGAGACCCAGTACTTC. It yields the protein CAWSVGSGSQETQYF.

This sequence joins TRBV19 and TRBJ1-5; D is unclear. V was shortened by 6 bases and J by 3 bases, with 12 bases between the two germline ends. Looked up from germline, CDR1 is LNHDA and CDR2 is SQIVND (reference sequence). The CDR3 length is 14 residues. Here the CDR3 DNA reads TGTGCCAGTAGAAACCGGGAGATCAATCAGCCCCAGCATTTT. Residues: CASRNREINQPQHF.

This chain connects TRBV5-4 to TRBJ1-1; D is perhaps TRBD1 (5 bases). The germline V gene has CDR1 SGHNT and CDR2 YYREEE (reference sequence). V lost 6 bases and J 4 bases, leaving 13 bases between the germline ends. The CDR3 sequence is 13 residues long. CDR3 bases: TGTGCCAGCACCACTGGACAAGCCACTGAAGCTTTCTTT. Translated: CASTTGQATEAFF.

This chain links TRBV10-3 with TRBJ2-1, with TRBD2 matching 13 bases. The trim removed 0 bases at V and 8 bases at J, leaving 1 base unmatched. Germline V CDR1 and CDR2: ENHRY, SYGVKD. The CDR3 contains 15 residues. The CDR3 region has the DNA TGTGCCATCAGTGAGTCAGGACTAGCGGGGGATGAGCAGTTCTTC. Amino acids: CAISESGLAGDEQFF.

The V gene is TRBV7-2, the J gene TRBJ2-4; 12 positions agree with TRBD2. Germline CDR1 SGHTA, CDR2 FQGNSA. The CDR3 runs to 15 residues. V gave up 3 bases and J gave up 7 bases; unmatched junction bases: 4. The CDR3 region has the DNA TGTGCCAGCAGCTTTTCTAGCGGGGGGGCCAACATTCAGTACTTC. Its protein is CASSFSSGGANIQYF.

The chain is built from TRBV5-1 and TRBJ2-7, with TRBD1 matching 7 bases. This CDR3 contains 14 residues. Germline loops: CDR1 SGHRS, CDR2 YFSETQ. The V gene end was trimmed by 10 bases and the J gene end by 3 bases; junction bases not matched to a gene: 13. The CDR3, as DNA: TGCGCCTCTAGAAGGGACAGTGACCTCTACGAGCAGTACTTC. Protein product: CASRRDSDLYEQYF. Filled out from reference TRBV5-1 and TRBJ2-7, the complete variable domain reads KAGVTQTPRYLIKTRGQQVTLSCSPISGHRSVSWYQQTPGQGLQFLFEYFSETQRNKGNFPGRFSGRQFSNSRSEMNVSTLELGDSALYLCASRRDSDLYEQYFGPGTRLTVT.

The chain couples TRBV27 to TRBJ1-1; no definite D call. The V gene lost 4 bases and the J gene lost 6 bases, with 12 bases spanning the gap. The CDR3 runs 13 residues. The germline V gene encodes CDR1 MNHEY and CDR2 SMNVEV (reference sequence). The CDR3, as DNA: TGTGCCAGCAGTTCGGTAAGTCGAGCTGAAGCTTTCTTT. Amino acid sequence: CASSSVSRAEAFF.

CDR3 DNA sequence: TGCGCCAGCAGCCAAGCGGCTGACATCTATGGCTACACCTTC. Translated: CASSQAADIYGYTF. The chain carries TRBV4-1 and TRBJ1-2; D gene uncertain. CDR3 length: 14 amino acids. From germline, CDR1 is MGHRA and CDR2 YSYEKL. V gave up 1 base and J gave up 4 bases, with 10 bases separating them.